Listed here are 18 T cell receptor beta chains from one sample, sequenced in a study of shared clonotypes between healthy human individuals. Using immunoSEQ multiplex PCR, the repertoire was profiled, and TCRdb retains in-frame clones only, with some absent. The top ten clones hold 13% of a sample with roughly 500,000 clones, about 82% of them seen once. The sequencing sample was made of PBMCs. The receptors originated from a woman between 35 and 50 years old in good health. Some clones in this sample may be carry-over from other donors' samples.

Regarding this clone: This likely reflects a read error, since a far larger clone is one base away. The rearrangement links TRBV29-1 to TRBJ1-4; TRBD1 is a possible D gene (5 bases). The V gene lost 7 bases and the J gene lost 8 bases, with 26 bases spanning the gap. Germline V CDR1 and CDR2: SQVTM, ANQGSEA. CDR3 length equals 16 residues. The CDR3, as DNA: TGCAGCGGTCCTCTCCGCCGGGACGGGGAGGACGAAAAACTGTTTTTT. This encodes CSGPLRRDGEDEKLFF.

The V gene is TRBV2, the J gene TRBJ2-7; 12 bases match TRBD2. This CDR3 spans 14 amino acids. Germline trimming cut 6 bases from V and 3 bases from J; bases unmatched to any gene: 3. In germline, CDR1 is SNHLY, CDR2 FYNNEI. The CDR3 DNA reads TGTGCCAGCAGGGGACTAGCGGGCTACTACGAGCAGTACTTC. Translation: CASRGLAGYYEQYF.

A few counts support this clone. The chain is built from TRBV11-2 and TRBJ2-4; D unresolved. V was pared by 6 bases and J by 7 bases, with 13 bases between. Per germline, CDR1 SGHAT and CDR2 FQNNGV. This CDR3 comprises 13 residues. The CDR3 loop is CASRVLPGNIQYF. CDR3 nucleotide sequence: TGTGCCAGCAGGGTCCTACCCGGGAACATTCAGTACTTC.

This clone has only a few counts. Just one base apart from a much larger clone, this may be a read error. The same CDR3 arises from other DNA sequences in this sample as well. J is TRBJ1-5 and V is TRBV28; 9 nucleotides line up with TRBD1. The CDR3 covers 15 residues. The germline V gene encodes CDR1 MDHEN and CDR2 SYDVKM. V was clipped by 6 bases and J by 7 bases; unmatched bases: 10. The CDR3: CASRLQGQGGQPQHF. The CDR3 DNA reads TGTGCCAGCAGGCTACAGGGACAGGGTGGGCAGCCCCAGCATTTT.

This clone has just a few counts. The chain couples TRBV5-1 to TRBJ1-1; D remains ambiguous. The CDR3 runs to 14 residues. Trimming pared 0 bases from V and 1 base from J, leaving 7 bases between. Germline values: CDR1 SGHRS, CDR2 YFSETQ. The CDR3 coding sequence is TGCGCCAGCAGCTTGGGCGTGGGGAACACTGAAGCTTTCTTT. It codes for CASSLGVGNTEAFF.

The chain couples TRBV29-1 to TRBJ1-1, with D possibly being TRBD1 (6 bases). The V gene lost 7 bases and the J gene lost 2 bases, with 14 bases spanning the gap. The CDR3 has 13 amino acids. Germline CDR1 reads SQVTM; CDR2 reads ANQGSEA. The CDR3 region is CSAVAQGNTEAFF. CDR3 nucleotides: TGCAGCGCAGTCGCACAGGGAAACACTGAAGCTTTCTTT.

This clone was recorded once. The chain couples TRBV7-2 to TRBJ2-7, with TRBD2 identical over 9 bases. V lost 2 bases and J lost 7; bases outside the gene matches: 9. The CDR3 loop spans 15 amino acids. Germline V CDR1 and CDR2: SGHTA, FQGNSA. The CDR3 DNA follows: TGTGCCAGCAGCTTACAGGGTAGCGGGAGAGGAGAGCAGTACTTC. Protein product: CASSLQGSGRGEQYF.

Turning to this clone: A much larger clone is a single base away; this may be a read error. Because the CDR3 is missing its conserved closing phenylalanine or tryptophan, this is likely a read error. The chain is built from TRBV11-1 and TRBJ2-7, with TRBD2 matching over 12 bases. There are 15 residues in the CDR3. With 5 bases clipped from V and 2 bases from J, the junction kept 4 bases outside the gene matches. From germline, CDR1 is SGHAT and CDR2 FQDESV (reference sequence). The DNA of the CDR3 is TGTGCCAGCAGCCCAGGACTAGCGGGAACCTACGAGCAGTACTCC. Its translation is CASSPGLAGTYEQYS.

The gene calls are TRBV2 and TRBJ2-7, with TRBD1 identical over 10 bases. The CDR3 spans 15 residues. The germline V gene has CDR1 SNHLY and CDR2 FYNNEI. After removal of 4 bases from V and 2 bases from J, the junction contained 5 bases not matched to a gene. The CDR3 DNA reads as TGTGCCAGCAGTGGAGCGACAGGGGGCGCCTACGAGCAGTACTTC. Protein sequence: CASSGATGGAYEQYF. The whole variable domain, remainder taken from reference TRBV2 and TRBJ2-7, is EPEVTQTPSHQVTQMGQEVILRCVPISNHLYFYWYRQILGQKVEFLVSFYNNEISEKSEIFDDQFSVERPDGSNFTLKIRSTKLEDSAMYFCASSGATGGAYEQYFGPGTRLTVT.

This clone was seen just once. J is TRBJ2-7 and V is TRBV4-3; no clear D gene. This CDR3 region has 13 residues. Trimming took off 1 base at V and 0 bases at J, with 4 bases between the two ends. Germline V CDR1 and CDR2: LGHNA, YSLEER. CDR3 nucleotide sequence: TGCGCCAGCAGCCAAGGGCCCTCCTACGAGCAGTACTTC. The encoded protein is CASSQGPSYEQYF.

V gene TRBV6-1 combines with J gene TRBJ2-2; unclear D gene. Germline CDR1 MNHNS, CDR2 SASEGT. The germline V and J ends were trimmed by 4 bases and 3 bases, with 9 bases remaining between them. CDR3 length: 14 amino acids. The CDR3 sequence is CASSVGYDTGELFF. Here the CDR3 DNA reads TGTGCCAGCAGTGTGGGGTACGACACCGGGGAGCTGTTTTTT.

This sequence joins TRBV5-1 and TRBJ2-1; no clear D gene. Germline V gene lookup returns CDR1 SGHRS and CDR2 YFSETQ. CDR3 length: 15 residues. Between the trimmed V and J ends, which lost 1 base and 0 bases, there was a span of 8 bases. CDR3 region: CASSLRPDSYNEQFF. As DNA, the CDR3 is TGCGCCAGCAGCTTGAGGCCAGACTCCTACAATGAGCAGTTCTTC.

This chain joins TRBV18 and TRBJ2-5, with 9 bases aligning to TRBD2. Germline-derived CDR1 and CDR2 are KGHSH and LQKENI. The CDR3 spans 15 residues. Losses at the gene ends were 4 bases for V and 3 bases for J; bases not matched to a gene: 6. CDR3 DNA sequence: TGTGCCAGCTCACGGTCCGCGGGAGGGGAAGAGACCCAGTACTTC. This codes for CASSRSAGGEETQYF.

The genes are TRBV28 and TRBJ1-5; D gene unclear. CDR1 MDHEN and CDR2 SYDVKM come from the germline V gene. V shed 2 bases and J shed 9 bases, with 8 bases lying between them. The CDR3 totals 12 residues. CDR3 in DNA: TGTGCCAGCAGTTTACAGCTTCGGCCCCAGCATTTT. Translated: CASSLQLRPQHF.

This clone was recorded once. The chain joins TRBV7-3 to TRBJ2-7, with D perhaps TRBD2 (5 bases). There are 13 residues in the CDR3. Trimming removed 2 bases from V and 3 bases from J, with 8 bases in between. Germline V gene data show CDR1 as SGHTA and CDR2 as FQGTGA. The CDR3 loop is CASSLAGLYEQYF. The DNA of the CDR3 is TGTGCCAGCAGCTTAGCGGGCCTCTACGAGCAGTACTTC.

Only one count was recorded for this clone. V gene TRBV10-3 combines with J gene TRBJ2-5; 7 bases line up with TRBD1. Germline assignment: CDR1 ENHRY and CDR2 SYGVKD. After removal of 5 bases from V and 5 bases from J, the junction contained 8 bases not matched to a gene. This CDR3 spans 14 amino acids. CDR3 nucleotide sequence: TGTGCCATCAGTATCGGACAGGTGCGGGAGACCCAGTACTTC. Encoded protein: CAISIGQVRETQYF.

This clone was counted ten times or more. The chain carries TRBV5-1 and TRBJ2-3; D is uncertain. The CDR3 consists of 14 residues. Between the trimmed V and J ends, which lost 0 bases and 2 bases, there was a span of 7 bases. Per germline, CDR1 SGHRS and CDR2 YFSETQ. The DNA for the CDR3 is TGCGCCAGCAGCTTGGTGGCAGTCACAGATACGCAGTATTTT. The encoded protein is CASSLVAVTDTQYF. Supplemented by reference TRBV5-1 and TRBJ2-3, the full variable domain reads KAGVTQTPRYLIKTRGQQVTLSCSPISGHRSVSWYQQTPGQGLQFLFEYFSETQRNKGNFPGRFSGRQFSNSRSEMNVSTLELGDSALYLCASSLVAVTDTQYFGPGTRLTVL.

Turning to this clone: The sample carries other DNA sequences with the same CDR3. This rearrangement joins TRBV29-1 to TRBJ2-1, with a possible D match to TRBD1 (6 bases). Germline loops: CDR1 SQVTM, CDR2 ANQGSEA. Trimming took off 3 bases at V and 3 bases at J, with 6 bases between the two ends. The CDR3 runs 12 residues. CDR3 sequence: CSVETGYNEQFF. CDR3 nucleotides: TGCAGCGTTGAGACAGGCTACAATGAGCAGTTCTTC.